Following are 27 T cell receptor beta chains from one sample sequenced in a study of shared clonotypes between healthy human individuals. Method: immunoSEQ multiplex PCR; TCRdb's copy keeps in-frame clones and lacks some. Of about 1 million clones listed, 75% are singletons. What was sequenced was memory CD4+ T cells sorted from blood. Documented subset: CD45RA-negative fraction. All receptors come from a man aged 18 to 30 in good health.

This chain uses TRBV10-1 with TRBJ2-7; TRBD2 is a possible D gene (6 bases). Germline CDR1 reads WNHNN; CDR2 reads SYGVQD (reference sequence). V was cut by 2 bases and J by 3 bases, with 11 bases left in between. The CDR3 loop spans 14 amino acids. For the CDR3, the DNA is TGCGCCAGCAGTGAGCCGGGACTCGGCTACGAGCAGTACTTC. Protein sequence: CASSEPGLGYEQYF.

CDR3 sequence reads: CASSLDNTNSPLHF. CDR3 DNA: TGTGCCAGCAGCTTGGACAATACTAATTCACCCCTCCACTTT. The chain uses TRBV4-2 and TRBJ1-6; tentatively, D is TRBD1 (5 bases). This CDR3 comprises 14 residues. CDR1 is LGHNA and CDR2 is YNFKEQ in the germline V gene. V shed 5 bases and J shed 6 bases, with 11 bases lying between them.

This clone was seen only once. The J gene is TRBJ1-5, the V gene TRBV7-8, with 8 bases identical to TRBD1. The CDR3 spans 16 residues. Germline loops: CDR1 SGHVS, CDR2 FQNEAQ. V dropped 5 bases and J dropped 6; count of bases not matched to a gene: 12. The DNA for the CDR3 is TGTGCCAGCAGCCCCCGCCCGGGACAGGAGGTTCAGCCCCAGCATTTT. Its protein is CASSPRPGQEVQPQHF.

This clone was counted only a few times. Other DNA sequences within the sample encode an identical CDR3. This sequence joins TRBV30 and TRBJ1-5; D not resolved. CDR1 GTSNPN and CDR2 SVGIG come from the germline V gene (reference sequence). Trimming left V 3 bases short and J 0 bases short, with 6 bases between. This CDR3 is 13 amino acids long. The CDR3 sequence is CAWSSNSNQPQHF. The CDR3 DNA follows: TGTGCCTGGAGCTCAAATAGCAATCAGCCCCAGCATTTT.

The chain uses TRBV6-5 and TRBJ1-6, with TRBD1 as a possible D gene (6 bases). This CDR3 spans 14 amino acids. Germline CDR1 MNHEY, CDR2 SVGAGI. The V end lost 4 bases, the J end lost 7 bases, and 11 bases lay between the germline ends. CDR3 DNA: TGTGCCAGCAGTTCCGGACAGCCGAATTCACCCCTCCACTTT. Its translation: CASSSGQPNSPLHF.

This chain connects TRBV5-1 to TRBJ2-2; D uncertain. Germline CDR1 and CDR2: SGHRS and YFSETQ. The CDR3 contains 16 residues. V was trimmed by 0 bases and J by 0 bases, leaving 9 bases between them. The CDR3 DNA is TGCGCCAGCAGCTTGGAGCTCCGGGCGAACACCGGGGAGCTGTTTTTT. Translated: CASSLELRANTGELFF.

This chain links TRBV5-4 with TRBJ2-2, with 7 bases identical to TRBD2. The germline CDR1 and CDR2 sequences are SGHNT and YYREEE (reference sequence). V was pared by 4 bases and J by 0 bases, with 3 bases of the junction left unmatched. This CDR3 has 15 residues. The DNA for the CDR3 is TGTGCCAGCAGCCGGGACTACGCGAACACCGGGGAGCTGTTTTTT. It encodes CASSRDYANTGELFF.

CDR3 sequence: CASSLNMNTEAFF. DNA for the CDR3: TGTGCCAGCAGTTTGAACATGAACACTGAAGCTTTCTTT. J is TRBJ1-1 and V is TRBV28; D is undetermined. V lost 3 bases to trimming and J lost 0 bases, with 5 bases between them. CDR1 and CDR2 from the germline V gene are MDHEN and SYDVKM. The CDR3 is 13 residues long.

The J gene is TRBJ1-5, the V gene TRBV28; D may be TRBD1 (5 bases). This CDR3 is built from 15 residues. Germline V lookup: CDR1 MDHEN, CDR2 SYDVKM. Trimming left V 7 bases short and J 2 bases short, with 15 bases between. CDR3 sequence (DNA): TGTGCCAGCACCCCGGGAGGGGCGGGCAATCAGCCCCAGCATTTT. Translated, it gives CASTPGGAGNQPQHF. Supplemented by reference TRBV28 and TRBJ1-5, the full variable domain reads DVKVTQSSRYLVKRTGEKVFLECVQDMDHENMFWYRQDPGLGLRLIYFSYDVKMKEKGDIPEGYSVSREKKERFSLILESASTNQTSMYLCASTPGGAGNQPQHFGDGTRLSIL.

This clone has just a few counts. The chain employs TRBV5-4 and TRBJ1-6, with TRBD1 as a possible D gene (5 bases). CDR1 and CDR2 (germline): SGHNT, YYREEE (reference sequence). This CDR3 spans 15 amino acids. V lost 2 bases to trimming and J lost 4 bases, with 10 bases between them. The CDR3 DNA sequence: TGTGCCAGCAGCTTTGGGGGGGGGTATAATTCACCCCTCCACTTT. Protein product: CASSFGGGYNSPLHF.

The rearrangement joins TRBV9 to TRBJ2-2; D is unclear. V was cut by 0 bases and J by 1 base, with 10 bases left in between. The CDR3 covers 16 residues. Germline values: CDR1 SGDLS, CDR2 YYNGEE. CDR3 nucleotide sequence: TGTGCCAGCAGCGTAGCTGATACGGGGAACACCGGGGAGCTGTTTTTT. Its protein is CASSVADTGNTGELFF.

V and J are TRBV6-5 and TRBJ2-1, with TRBD1 matching 7 bases. The germline V gene has CDR1 MNHEY and CDR2 SVGAGI. The CDR3 consists of 13 residues. J gave up 14 bases and V 5 bases, and 12 bases lay outside the gene matches. The DNA for the CDR3 is TGTGCCAGCAGTACCGGGACAGTGCACGAGGAGTTCTTC. Protein sequence: CASSTGTVHEEFF.

This clone was seen at least ten times. This chain uses TRBV5-6 with TRBJ1-6, with D unclear. This CDR3 has 14 amino acids. Germline CDR1 is SGHDT and CDR2 is YYEEEE. With 4 bases removed from V and 10 bases from J, the gap between germline ends came to 15 bases. The CDR3 DNA follows: TGTGCCAGCAGCGCCCCATTTAGTTCCTCACCCCTCCACTTT. As protein: CASSAPFSSSPLHF.

This sequence joins TRBV6-6 and TRBJ1-4; D is possibly TRBD1 (6 bases). Per the germline V gene, CDR1 is MNHNY and CDR2 is SVGAGI (reference sequence). With 9 bases removed from V and 8 bases from J, the gap between germline ends came to 16 bases. There are 13 residues in the CDR3. The CDR3 here is CASVTGSREKLFF. CDR3 nucleotide sequence: TGTGCCAGTGTGACAGGTTCTAGAGAAAAACTGTTTTTT.

CDR3 amino acids: CASSLIGSPRGLGGMSYEQYF. The CDR3 DNA sequence: TGTGCCAGCAGTTTAATCGGATCCCCTCGTGGATTGGGTGGGATGTCCTACGAGCAGTACTTC. This chain joins TRBV28 and TRBJ2-7; D gene ambiguous. CDR1 is MDHEN and CDR2 is SYDVKM in the germline V gene. The V end lost 2 bases, the J end lost 1 base, and 30 bases lay between the germline ends. The CDR3 consists of 21 residues. Full variable domain (rest looked up from reference TRBV28 and TRBJ2-7): DVKVTQSSRYLVKRTGEKVFLECVQDMDHENMFWYRQDPGLGLRLIYFSYDVKMKEKGDIPEGYSVSREKKERFSLILESASTNQTSMYLCASSLIGSPRGLGGMSYEQYFGPGTRLTVT.

The chain recombines TRBV9 with TRBJ1-3; tentatively, D is TRBD1 (5 bases). Germline V lookup: CDR1 SGDLS, CDR2 YYNGEE. V was cut by 0 bases and J by 4 bases, with 17 bases left in between. This CDR3 contains 17 residues. CDR3 sequence (DNA): TGTGCCAGCAGCGTAGAGGGGATGGGTTTGTCCGGAAACACCATATATTTT. Translated: CASSVEGMGLSGNTIYF.

This rearrangement joins TRBV19 to TRBJ2-7; D not certain. Germline-derived CDR1 and CDR2 are LNHDA and SQIVND (reference sequence). The CDR3 covers 13 residues. The ends were cut back, 2 bases at V and 2 bases at J, with 7 bases in the middle. The CDR3 sequence is CASSIQAPYEQYF. The CDR3, as DNA: TGTGCCAGTAGTATACAGGCCCCCTACGAGCAGTACTTC.

The chain joins TRBV19 to TRBJ1-5, with TRBD1 as a possible D gene (5 bases). This CDR3 region has 13 residues. CDR1 and CDR2 (germline): LNHDA, SQIVND (reference sequence). Trimming removed 4 bases at V and 3 bases at J, with 7 bases between. CDR3 nucleotide sequence: TGTGCCAGTAGTAGACAGATCAATCAGCCCCAGCATTTT. Residues: CASSRQINQPQHF. The variable domain in full, with the rest retrieved from reference TRBV19 and TRBJ1-5, is DGGITQSPKYLFRKEGQNVTLSCEQNLNHDAMYWYRQDPGQGLRLIYYSQIVNDFQKGDIAEGYSVSREKKESFPLTVTSAQKNPTAFYLCASSRQINQPQHFGDGTRLSIL.

The chain couples TRBV5-1 to TRBJ1-4; no reliable D call. CDR3 length equals 15 residues. Trimming removed 4 bases at V and 0 bases at J, with 10 bases between. CDR1 and CDR2 (germline): SGHRS, YFSETQ. The chain's CDR3 is CASSGNFATNEKLFF. CDR3 coding DNA: TGCGCCAGCAGCGGGAACTTCGCAACTAATGAAAAACTGTTTTTT.

The rearrangement uses TRBV9 and TRBJ1-4; 9 bases map to TRBD1. J was trimmed by 3 bases and V by 3 bases; bases with no gene match: 6. The CDR3 has 16 residues. CDR1 and CDR2 from the germline V gene are SGDLS and YYNGEE. CDR3 region: CASSAGQGRSNEKLFF. CDR3 DNA sequence: TGTGCCAGCAGCGCCGGACAGGGGAGGTCTAATGAAAAACTGTTTTTT.

To note about this clone: Other DNA sequences within the sample encode an identical CDR3. The genes are TRBV20-1 and TRBJ2-7; D is undetermined. The CDR3 covers 11 residues. Trimming left V 6 bases short and J 3 bases short, with 9 bases between. From germline, CDR1 is DFQATT and CDR2 SNEGSKA (reference sequence). CDR3 protein: CSATRNYEQYF. In DNA form, the CDR3 reads TGCAGTGCCACAAGAAACTACGAGCAGTACTTC.

This clone is a singleton in its sample. Given a much more abundant clone one base away, this may be a read error. Other DNA sequences in this specimen translate into the identical CDR3. The V and J genes are TRBV28 and TRBJ1-5; D call uncertain. Deletions cut 0 bases from V and 1 base from J, with 4 bases between. The CDR3 totals 14 residues. The germline CDR1 and CDR2 sequences are MDHEN and SYDVKM. CDR3 sequence: CASSLWGSNQPQHF. The CDR3 DNA sequence: TGTGCCAGCAGTTTATGGGGCAGCAATCAGCCCCAGCATTTT.

This chain connects TRBV5-1 to TRBJ2-5; a weak D match, TRBD2 (5 bases). Germline V gene data show CDR1 as SGHRS and CDR2 as YFSETQ. The CDR3 is made up of 15 amino acids. Trimming removed 2 bases from V and 5 bases from J, with 16 bases in between. The CDR3 sequence is CASSLGGLSGETQYF. CDR3 sequence (DNA): TGCGCCAGCAGCTTAGGTGGTCTCTCGGGGGAGACCCAGTACTTC.

The chain joins TRBV28 to TRBJ2-1, with TRBD2 matching 8 bases. With V trimmed by 7 bases and J by 5 bases, 10 bases remained unmatched. The CDR3 consists of 15 residues. From germline, CDR1 is MDHEN and CDR2 SYDVKM. CDR3: CASTVGAGVNNEQFF. The CDR3 nucleotides read TGTGCCAGCACGGTCGGAGCGGGGGTCAACAATGAGCAGTTCTTC.

The V call is TRBV5-1, the J call TRBJ2-4; D is possibly TRBD1 (6 bases). The length of the CDR3 is 15 residues. Germline CDR1 is SGHRS and CDR2 is YFSETQ. V dropped 4 bases and J dropped 6 bases, with 17 bases sitting between them. The CDR3 loop is CASSKIQGDINIQYF. The CDR3 DNA is TGCGCCAGCAGCAAAATACAGGGAGACATAAACATTCAGTACTTC.

This clone has only one observation. This chain joins TRBV6-5 and TRBJ1-2, with 10 positions matching TRBD1. V lost 5 bases to trimming and J lost 5 bases; unmatched junction nucleotides: 5. Looked up from germline, CDR1 is MNHEY and CDR2 is SVGAGI. CDR3 length: 14 amino acids. CDR3 DNA sequence: TGTGCCAGCAGTACAGACAGGGGGCGGTATGGCTACACCTTC. This sequence encodes CASSTDRGRYGYTF.

This chain uses TRBV7-2 with TRBJ2-1; TRBD2 matches at 7 bases. Germline-derived CDR1 and CDR2 are SGHTA and FQGNSA. This CDR3 is 17 amino acids long. V lost 4 bases to trimming and J lost 5 bases; unmatched junction nucleotides: 14. The CDR3 spells CASSSGGSSGANNEQFF. The CDR3 DNA sequence: TGTGCCAGCAGCTCCGGCGGGTCTAGCGGAGCCAACAATGAGCAGTTCTTC.